Sequencing of this T cell receptor (beta chain) was carried out in a study of T cell changes during pregnancy in multiple sclerosis (dated by TCRdb to about 2019). Looking at the study overall: In women with multiple sclerosis, the researchers looked at how the T cell repertoire shifted as pregnancy progressed.

Receptor libraries were prepared by the immunoSEQ multiplex PCR assay. Sourced from immuneACCESS, this table was stored by TCRdb with only in-frame sequences that have V and J called. A share of the clones is absent; for the studies checked, an unresolved V gene accounts for under half, and the remainder has no known explanation. The sample yields 33,000 or so clones; almost 95% were counted once. The top ten hold approximately 0.41% of the sample. As encoded in the germline V gene, CDR1 is SGHNT while CDR2 is YENEEA. The CDR3 starts with the cysteine, ends with the phenylalanine, and has 12 residues. The DNA shown is the 36-base CDR3, in frame from base 1. V was cut back by 5 bases and J by 5 bases, leaving a gap of 10 bases between them. Comments on this clone: Its cognate antigen has yet to be identified. It has no much larger one-base neighbor in the sample; base qualities were not kept.

The material sequenced was CD4+ T cells from peripheral blood mononuclear cells, taken in the third trimester of pregnancy. The TCR sequence derives from a female donor in good health, enrolled as a control in a pregnancy study. The chain links TRBV11-3 with TRBJ2-7; TRBD2 is perhaps the D gene, given 5 matching bases. The nucleotide sequence is TGTGCCAGCAGCACCCGGGAAGACGAGCAGTACTTC. Translation gives CASSTREDEQYF.